A single sample gave rise to the 20 T cell receptor beta chains below, sequenced in a study of blood T cell repertoires in COVID-19. Libraries were prepared by immunoSEQ multiplex PCR; TCRdb keeps only in-frame clonotypes and omits some of them. The sample consists of under 65,000 clones, 91% of them appearing once. Sequenced material: peripheral blood. These receptors all stem from a human donor in a cohort sampled during active COVID-19.

This sequence joins TRBV5-1 and TRBJ2-3, with 9 bases that match TRBD2. V lost 0 bases and J lost 4; bases outside the gene matches: 6. Germline lookup yields CDR1 SGHRS and CDR2 YFSETQ. CDR3 length equals 16 residues. CDR3 region: CASSLDGGGAADTQYF. CDR3 coding DNA: TGCGCCAGCAGCTTGGATGGCGGGGGGGCGGCAGATACGCAGTATTTT.

The chain carries TRBV5-6 and TRBJ1-5; D unresolved. CDR1 and CDR2 (germline): SGHDT, YYEEEE. The CDR3 sequence is 14 residues long. Trimming pared 0 bases from V and 0 bases from J, leaving 4 bases between. The DNA of the CDR3 is TGTGCCAGCAGCTTGGCCAGTAGCAATCAGCCCCAGCATTTT. This codes for CASSLASSNQPQHF.

CDR3 sequence: CSASEGLSYEQYF. As DNA, the CDR3 is TGCAGTGCTAGTGAGGGACTCTCCTACGAGCAGTACTTC. The gene calls are TRBV20-1 and TRBJ2-7; weak D call: TRBD2 (6 bases). CDR1 and CDR2 from the germline V gene are DFQATT and SNEGSKA (reference sequence). V gave up 3 bases and J gave up 0 bases, with 9 bases separating them. This CDR3 is built from 13 residues.

The chain carries TRBV7-6 and TRBJ2-3, with 10 bases fitting TRBD2. Germline V gene lookup returns CDR1 SGHVS and CDR2 FNYEAQ. The CDR3 spans 16 residues. V was pared by 1 base and J by 1 base, with 2 bases of the junction left unmatched. For the CDR3, the DNA is TGTGCCAGCAGCTTAGAAGCGGGGGGGCGCACAGATACGCAGTATTTT. Its protein is CASSLEAGGRTDTQYF.

The V and J genes are TRBV18 and TRBJ1-2, with 9 bases that match TRBD1. Per germline, CDR1 KGHSH and CDR2 LQKENI. CDR3 length: 16 amino acids. Trimming cost V 3 bases and J 4 bases; bases outside gene matches: 9. CDR3 bases: TGTGCCAGCTCACCGGCAGGGACAGGGCACTTCTATGGCTACACCTTC. Translation gives CASSPAGTGHFYGYTF.

The DNA for the CDR3 is TGTGCCAGCAAGGAGCGGGAGGTTGAGCAGTACTTC. Its protein is CASKEREVEQYF. The chain combines TRBV2 with TRBJ2-7; TRBD2 matches at 9 bases. The germline CDR1 and CDR2 sequences are SNHLY and FYNNEI. V was pared by 7 bases and J by 7 bases, with 5 bases of the junction left unmatched. This CDR3 is built from 12 residues.

The chain combines TRBV28 with TRBJ2-5; D may be TRBD2 (7 bases). The CDR3 is 15 amino acids. The germline V gene encodes CDR1 MDHEN and CDR2 SYDVKM. V lost 5 bases to trimming and J lost 2 bases, with 15 bases between them. The CDR3 DNA reads TGTGCCAGCAGTGGACGTAGGGGGGGGCAAGAGACCCAGTACTTC. This gives the protein CASSGRRGGQETQYF.

V usage is TRBV19 and J usage is TRBJ1-1; unclear D gene. Trimming removed 3 bases at V and 6 bases at J, with 8 bases between. Germline CDR1 and CDR2: LNHDA and SQIVND (reference sequence). This CDR3 region has 12 residues. CDR3 residues: CASSMKEAEAFF. In DNA, the CDR3 is TGTGCCAGTAGTATGAAAGAGGCTGAAGCTTTCTTT.

This clone has a single count. The J gene is TRBJ1-6, the V gene TRBV7-2, with 12 positions matching TRBD1. Germline loops: CDR1 SGHTA, CDR2 FQGNSA. CDR3 length: 17 amino acids. V lost 5 bases and J lost 5; bases outside the gene matches: 7. In nucleotides, the CDR3 is TGTGCCAGCAGCCCGCCGGGACAGGGGGCAAATAATTCACCCCTCCACTTT. It specifies CASSPPGQGANNSPLHF.

V and J are TRBV18 and TRBJ2-5, with TRBD2 matching 12 bases. V lost 5 bases and J lost 5; bases outside the gene matches: 6. CDR3 length: 15 amino acids. Germline CDR1 and CDR2: KGHSH and LQKENI. The CDR3 region has the DNA TGTGCCAGCTCATCTTGGACTAGCGGGACGGAGACCCAGTACTTC. Protein product: CASSSWTSGTETQYF.

This clone came up once. J is TRBJ2-5 and V is TRBV4-2; 10 nucleotides match TRBD2. V lost 1 base, J lost 3 bases, and 8 bases stayed unmatched. The CDR3 covers 17 residues. Germline values: CDR1 LGHNA, CDR2 YNFKEQ. CDR3 bases: TGTGCCAGCAGCCAAGTTGGTAGCGGGGGGTTGGAAGAGACCCAGTACTTC. Protein product: CASSQVGSGGLEETQYF.

The rearrangement uses TRBV28 and TRBJ1-2, with TRBD1 matching 7 bases. This CDR3 spans 13 amino acids. The V gene end was trimmed by 4 bases and the J gene end by 2 bases; junction bases not matched to a gene: 1. The germline CDR1 and CDR2 sequences are MDHEN and SYDVKM. CDR3 bases: TGTGCCAGCAGTTCGACAGGGAACTATGGCTACACCTTC. Translation gives CASSSTGNYGYTF.

The V and J genes are TRBV12-3 or TRBV12-4 and TRBJ2-2, with a tentative D call TRBD1 (6 bases). This CDR3 contains 13 residues. Trimming removed 6 bases from V and 5 bases from J, with 10 bases in between. CDR3 in DNA: TGTGCCAGCAGCGGACAGACTACCGGGGAGCTGTTTTTT. This gives the protein CASSGQTTGELFF.

Written as DNA, the CDR3 is TGTGCCAGCAGCGTAGACGGGGGACTCTACAATGAGCAGTTCTTC. Protein sequence: CASSVDGGLYNEQFF. V is TRBV9 and J is TRBJ2-1; TRBD2 might be the D (6 bases). The CDR3 contains 15 residues. Germline CDR1 SGDLS, CDR2 YYNGEE. Trimming left V 0 bases short and J 3 bases short, with 10 bases between.

The rearrangement uses TRBV7-3 and TRBJ2-1, with D maybe TRBD2 (6 bases). The ends were cut back, 5 bases at V and 1 base at J, with 18 bases in the middle. CDR3 length equals 17 residues. Germline values: CDR1 SGHTA, CDR2 FQGTGA. The CDR3 spells CASSPEVLAPSYNEQFF. The DNA of the CDR3 is TGTGCCAGCAGCCCCGAGGTTCTAGCGCCGTCCTACAATGAGCAGTTCTTC.

This chain connects TRBV4-2 to TRBJ2-1; 7 bases map to TRBD2. The CDR3 has 17 residues. J lost 5 bases, V lost 1 base, and 11 bases had no gene match. Per germline, CDR1 LGHNA and CDR2 YNFKEQ. The CDR3 DNA reads TGTGCCAGCAGCCAAGTAGCTAGCGGAGCGCGACACAATGAGCAGTTCTTC. It translates to CASSQVASGARHNEQFF.

This chain joins TRBV18 and TRBJ1-1; TRBD1 might be the D (6 bases). The CDR3 is 16 residues long. V was cut by 1 base and J by 6 bases, with 18 bases left in between. CDR1 is KGHSH and CDR2 is LQKENI in the germline V gene. CDR3 in amino acids: CASSPRAGASSAEAFF. The CDR3 DNA is TGTGCCAGCTCACCACGGGCGGGGGCTAGTTCCGCTGAAGCTTTCTTT.

The chain joins TRBV4-3 to TRBJ2-1, with D perhaps TRBD2 (7 bases). The CDR3 extends over 15 amino acids. Trimming removed 0 bases from V and 5 bases from J, with 11 bases in between. The V gene's germline CDR1 is LGHNA and CDR2 YSLEER. The CDR3 nucleotides are TGCGCCAGCAGCCAAGAGGCGGGGGCCCACAATGAGCAGTTCTTC. Translated: CASSQEAGAHNEQFF.

J is TRBJ1-5 and V is TRBV15; 8 positions agree with TRBD1. This CDR3 is built from 14 residues. Looked up from germline, CDR1 is LNHNV and CDR2 is YYDKDF (reference sequence). With 1 base clipped from V and 6 bases from J, the junction kept 2 bases outside the gene matches. Here the CDR3 DNA reads TGTGCCACCAGCAGAGGGACAGGGTTTCAGCCCCAGCATTTT. The encoded protein is CATSRGTGFQPQHF.

The V and J genes are TRBV3-1 (or the pseudogene TRBV3-2) and TRBJ1-5, with 11 bases lining up with TRBD1. From germline, CDR1 is LGHDT and CDR2 YNNKEL (reference sequence). V gave up 4 bases and J gave up 6 bases; unmatched junction bases: 5. The CDR3 loop spans 15 amino acids. The CDR3 DNA sequence: TGTGCCAGCAGCCCCCGGACAGGGGGCGGTCAGCCCCAGCATTTT. Translation gives CASSPRTGGGQPQHF.